The sequence of this TCR beta chain was determined in a study of blood T cells in healthy people across ages. Study results and caveats: Underestimates were what the diversity estimates from one million T cells were considered to be.

The CDR3 spans 15 residues. CDR1 is LNHNV, CDR2 YYDKDF, per germline (reference sequence). V was clipped by 0 bases and J by 5 bases; unmatched bases: 5. This clonotype came up many times. Its cognate antigen is unknown. Next came a second PCR, run for about 6 to 12 cycles, which used a sample-barcoded 5' primer along with a J-beta primer mix. Every sample returned 2.5 million or more CDR3-containing paired-end reads. One entry per CDR3 protein results from TCRdb running MiXCR on the 5' RACE reads. In the table there are 850,000 to 1,000,000 distinct CDR3 sequences, 40% to 60% of which are singletons. V gene TRBV15 combines with J gene TRBJ2-7; TRBD2 aligns across 9 bases. The receptor was derived from a young man in good health. What was sequenced was blood. The CDR3 sequence: CATSRDRGGADEQYF. The CDR3, as DNA: TGTGCCACCAGCAGAGATCGCGGGGGGGCCGACGAGCAGTACTTC. Combining the CDR3 with reference TRBV15 and TRBJ2-7 gives the whole variable domain DAMVIQNPRYQVTQFGKPVTLSCSQTLNHNVMYWYQQKSSQAPKLLFHYYDKDFNNEADTPDNFQSRRPNTSFCFLDIRSPGLGDTAMYLCATSRDRGGADEQYFGPGTRLTVT.